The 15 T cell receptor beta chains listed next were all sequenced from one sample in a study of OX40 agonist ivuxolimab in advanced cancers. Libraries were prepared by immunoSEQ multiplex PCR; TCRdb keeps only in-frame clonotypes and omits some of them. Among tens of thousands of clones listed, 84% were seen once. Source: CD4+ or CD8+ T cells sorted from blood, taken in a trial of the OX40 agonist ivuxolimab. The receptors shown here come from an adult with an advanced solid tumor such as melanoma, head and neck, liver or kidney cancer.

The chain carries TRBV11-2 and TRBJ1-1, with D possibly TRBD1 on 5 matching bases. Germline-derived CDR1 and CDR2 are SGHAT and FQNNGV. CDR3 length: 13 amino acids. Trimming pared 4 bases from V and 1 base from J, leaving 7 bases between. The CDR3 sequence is CASSYTGNTEAFF. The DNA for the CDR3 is TGTGCCAGCAGCTACACAGGGAACACTGAAGCTTTCTTT. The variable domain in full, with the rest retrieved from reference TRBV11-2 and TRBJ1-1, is EAGVAQSPRYKIIEKRQSVAFWCNPISGHATLYWYQQILGQGPKLLIQFQNNGVVDDSQLPKDRFSAERLKGVDSTLKIQPAKLEDSAVYLCASSYTGNTEAFFGQGTRLTVV.

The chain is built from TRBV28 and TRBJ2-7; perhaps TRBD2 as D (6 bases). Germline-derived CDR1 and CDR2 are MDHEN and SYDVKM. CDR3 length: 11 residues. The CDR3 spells CAAAGSYEQYF. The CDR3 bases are TGTGCGGCAGCGGGCTCCTACGAGCAGTACTTC.

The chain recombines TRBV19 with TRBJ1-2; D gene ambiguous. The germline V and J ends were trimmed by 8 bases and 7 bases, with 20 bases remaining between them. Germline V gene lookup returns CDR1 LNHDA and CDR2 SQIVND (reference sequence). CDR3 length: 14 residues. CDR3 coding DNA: TGTGCCAGTCGCGAGGGAGGTAGTAGAACTGGCTACACCTTC. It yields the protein CASREGGSRTGYTF.

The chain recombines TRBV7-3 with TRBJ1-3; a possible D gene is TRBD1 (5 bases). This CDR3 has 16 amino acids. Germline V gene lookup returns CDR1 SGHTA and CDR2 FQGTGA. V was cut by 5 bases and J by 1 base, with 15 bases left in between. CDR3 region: CASSQGALGSGNTIYF. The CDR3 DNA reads TGTGCCAGCAGCCAAGGGGCCCTAGGTTCTGGAAACACCATATATTTT. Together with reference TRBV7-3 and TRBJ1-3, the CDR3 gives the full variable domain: GAGVSQTPSNKVTEKGKYVELRCDPISGHTALYWYRQSLGQGPEFLIYFQGTGAADDSGLPNDRFFAVRPEGSVSTLKIQRTERGDSAVYLCASSQGALGSGNTIYFGEGSWLTVV.

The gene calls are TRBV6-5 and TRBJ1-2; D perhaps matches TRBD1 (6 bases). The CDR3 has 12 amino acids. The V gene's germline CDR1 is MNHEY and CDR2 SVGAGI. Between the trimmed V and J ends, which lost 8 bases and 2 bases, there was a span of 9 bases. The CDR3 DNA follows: TGTGCCAGCCTTACAGGGAACTATGGCTACACCTTC. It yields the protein CASLTGNYGYTF.

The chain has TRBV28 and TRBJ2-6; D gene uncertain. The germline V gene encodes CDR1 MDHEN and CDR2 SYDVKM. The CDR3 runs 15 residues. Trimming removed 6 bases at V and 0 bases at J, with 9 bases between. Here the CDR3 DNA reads TGTGCCAGCAGAACGGTCCGCTCTGGGGCCAACGTCCTGACTTTC. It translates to CASRTVRSGANVLTF.

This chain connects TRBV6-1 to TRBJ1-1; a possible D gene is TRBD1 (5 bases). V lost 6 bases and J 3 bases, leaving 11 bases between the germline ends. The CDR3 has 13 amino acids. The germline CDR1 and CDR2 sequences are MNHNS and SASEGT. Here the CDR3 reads CASRKWGDTEAFF. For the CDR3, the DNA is TGTGCCAGCAGGAAATGGGGGGACACTGAAGCTTTCTTT.

This chain's CDR3 is CASSPWTGSTNEKLFF. The CDR3 DNA reads as TGTGCCAGTAGTCCCTGGACAGGGTCCACTAATGAAAAACTGTTTTTT. V usage is TRBV19 and J usage is TRBJ1-4; 8 bases map to TRBD1. The germline CDR1 and CDR2 sequences are LNHDA and SQIVND (reference sequence). Trimming cost V 5 bases and J 2 bases; bases outside gene matches: 7. The CDR3 runs 16 residues.

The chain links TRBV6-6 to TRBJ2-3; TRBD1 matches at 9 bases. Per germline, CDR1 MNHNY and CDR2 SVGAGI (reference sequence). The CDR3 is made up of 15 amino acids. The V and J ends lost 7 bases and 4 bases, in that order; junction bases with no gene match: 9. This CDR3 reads CASTIGQGIPDTQYF. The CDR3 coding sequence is TGTGCCAGCACTATAGGACAGGGGATCCCAGATACGCAGTATTTT.

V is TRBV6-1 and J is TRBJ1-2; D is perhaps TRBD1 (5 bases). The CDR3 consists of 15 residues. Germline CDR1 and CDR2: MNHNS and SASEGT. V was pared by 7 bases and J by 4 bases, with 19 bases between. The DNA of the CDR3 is TGTGCCAGCACCTCATCTCCGGGGGGAGGCTATGGCTACACCTTC. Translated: CASTSSPGGGYGYTF.

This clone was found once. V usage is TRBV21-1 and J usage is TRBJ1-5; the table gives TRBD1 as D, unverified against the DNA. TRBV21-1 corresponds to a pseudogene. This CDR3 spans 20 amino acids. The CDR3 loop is CASSKGILQGGPLGNQPQHF. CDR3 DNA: TGTGCCAGCAGCAAAGGAATCCTCCAGGGGGGTCCCCTGGGCAATCAGCCCCAGCATTTT.

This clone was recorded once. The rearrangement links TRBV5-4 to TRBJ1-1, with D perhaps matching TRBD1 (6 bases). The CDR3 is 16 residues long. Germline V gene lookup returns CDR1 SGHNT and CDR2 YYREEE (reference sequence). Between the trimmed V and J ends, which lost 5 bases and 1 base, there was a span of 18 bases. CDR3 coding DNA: TGTGCCAGCAGGTTCGAAGGGGGGGCGAGGAACACTGAAGCTTTCTTT. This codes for CASRFEGGARNTEAFF.

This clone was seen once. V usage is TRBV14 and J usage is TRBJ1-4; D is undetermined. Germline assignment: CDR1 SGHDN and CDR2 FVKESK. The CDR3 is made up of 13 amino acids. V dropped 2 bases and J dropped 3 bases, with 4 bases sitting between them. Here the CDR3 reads CASSQQANEKLFF. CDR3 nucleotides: TGTGCCAGCAGCCAACAGGCTAATGAAAAACTGTTTTTT.

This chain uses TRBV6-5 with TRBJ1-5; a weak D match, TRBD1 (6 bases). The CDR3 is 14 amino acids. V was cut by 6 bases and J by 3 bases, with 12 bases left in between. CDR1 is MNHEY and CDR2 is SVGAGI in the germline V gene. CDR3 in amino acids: CASRSRDNNQPQHF. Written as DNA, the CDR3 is TGTGCCAGCAGATCCCGGGACAACAATCAGCCCCAGCATTTT.

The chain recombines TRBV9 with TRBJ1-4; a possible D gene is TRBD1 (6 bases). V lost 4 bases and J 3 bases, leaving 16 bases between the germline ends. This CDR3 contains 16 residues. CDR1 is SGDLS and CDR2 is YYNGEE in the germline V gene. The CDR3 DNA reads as TGTGCCAGCAGCCCCCAGGCGGGACATGCTAATGAAAAACTGTTTTTT. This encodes CASSPQAGHANEKLFF.